Below are 7 T cell receptor beta chains sequenced from a single sample in a study of T cell repertoires in cytomegalovirus infection. TCRdb reprocessed the reads via MiXCR and lists one record per CDR3 protein. The table lists tens of thousands of distinct CDR3 sequences, around 20% of them singletons. These TCRs are of unknown antigen specificity. The sample here was CD8+ T cells from cultured PBMCs, taken from culture after CMV antigen stimulation. Receptor source: a human donor in good health (CMV status not recorded). Some clones in this sample may be carry-over from other donors' samples.

This sequence joins TRBV20-1 and TRBJ2-3, with 14 bases matching TRBD2. V was clipped by 6 bases and J by 2 bases; unmatched bases: 16. Germline V gene lookup returns CDR1 DFQATT and CDR2 SNEGSKA (reference sequence). This CDR3 is built from 19 residues. CDR3 sequence: CSATTFATSGGEHTDTQYF. The CDR3 nucleotides read TGCAGTGCAACAACATTTGCGACTAGCGGGGGGGAGCACACAGATACGCAGTATTTT.

This clonotype occurred a few times. The rearrangement uses TRBV4-1 and TRBJ2-2, with 7 bases lining up with TRBD1. Trimming at V came to 2 bases and at J to 2 bases, leaving 5 bases not matched to a gene. The CDR3 contains 16 residues. Germline lookup yields CDR1 MGHRA and CDR2 YSYEKL. This chain's CDR3 is CASSQRQGSNTGELFF. The CDR3 bases are TGCGCCAGCAGCCAAAGACAGGGAAGCAACACCGGGGAGCTGTTTTTT.

About this clonotype itself: A much larger clone sits a single nucleotide away, making a read error possible. The rearrangement uses TRBV27 and TRBJ1-5; perhaps TRBD1 as D (5 bases). This CDR3 has 13 amino acids. Germline V lookup: CDR1 MNHEY, CDR2 SMNVEV (reference sequence). With 5 bases removed from V and 9 bases from J, the gap between germline ends came to 14 bases. The CDR3 DNA sequence: TGTGCCAGCAGTATAGGGACGGGTGGGCCCCAGCATTTT. Translating it yields CASSIGTGGPQHF.

The CDR3 reads CASSKERQGRRQLNTGELFF. Here the CDR3 DNA reads TGTGCCAGCAGTAAAGAAAGACAGGGTCGTAGGCAGTTAAACACCGGGGAGCTGTTTTTT. The chain recombines TRBV7-2 with TRBJ2-2; 7 positions match TRBD1. CDR1 is SGHTA, CDR2 FQGNSA, per germline. Trimming at V came to 6 bases and at J to 2 bases, leaving 21 bases not matched to a gene. This CDR3 region has 20 residues.

The sample holds a few counts of this clonotype. The rearrangement uses TRBV7-2 and TRBJ2-7; TRBD1 aligns across 7 bases. CDR3 length: 15 residues. Germline V gene lookup returns CDR1 SGHTA and CDR2 FQGNSA. With V trimmed by 5 bases and J by 1 base, 8 bases remained unmatched. Here the CDR3 DNA reads TGTGCCAGCAGCGGCACCGGGACAGAGTCCTACGAGCAGTACTTC. The encoded protein is CASSGTGTESYEQYF.

This clonotype appeared a single time. V is TRBV6-1 and J is TRBJ2-7, with TRBD1 matching 7 bases. V trimming: 3 bases; J trimming: 0 bases; junction bases outside the gene matches: 8. The germline CDR1 and CDR2 sequences are MNHNS and SASEGT. The CDR3 is 16 amino acids. The CDR3 sequence: CASSEAYNRGSYEQYF. The CDR3 DNA follows: TGTGCCAGCAGTGAGGCTTACAACAGGGGCTCCTACGAGCAGTACTTC.

This clonotype occurred a few times. The J gene is TRBJ2-2, the V gene TRBV19, with unresolved D. The CDR3 is 14 residues long. Germline V gene sequence: CDR1 LNHDA, CDR2 SQIVND (reference sequence). With 5 bases removed from V and 4 bases from J, the gap between germline ends came to 11 bases. CDR3: CASSSFEATGELFF. The CDR3, as DNA: TGTGCCAGTAGTTCTTTCGAGGCCACCGGGGAGCTGTTTTTT.